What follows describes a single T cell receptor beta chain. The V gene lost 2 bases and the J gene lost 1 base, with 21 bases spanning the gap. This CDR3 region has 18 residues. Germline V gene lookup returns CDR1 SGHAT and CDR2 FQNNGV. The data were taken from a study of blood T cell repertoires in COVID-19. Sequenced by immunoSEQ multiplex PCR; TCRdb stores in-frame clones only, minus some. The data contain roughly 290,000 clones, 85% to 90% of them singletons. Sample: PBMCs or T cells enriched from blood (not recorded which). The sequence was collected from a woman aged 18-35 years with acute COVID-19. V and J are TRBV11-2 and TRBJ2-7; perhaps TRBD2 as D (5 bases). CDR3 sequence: CASSLLVLARTSSYEQYF. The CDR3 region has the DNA TGTGCCAGCAGCTTATTGGTACTGGCGCGAACTAGTTCCTACGAGCAGTACTTC.